The source of this T cell receptor (beta chain) is a study of metastatic and nonmetastatic thyroid tumors. Overall study context: Repertoires were compared across blood and tumor or nodule tissue from malignant and benign thyroid patients.

The study, taken as a whole, reports: Versus benign nodules, malignant thyroid tumors reportedly had significantly higher TCR beta diversity, in blood and tumor.

Many counts were recorded for this clone. No antigen is known for it. TCRdb used MiXCR to call clones anew from the PCR reads. There are tens of thousands of clones in the sample; about 10% occur only once, and roughly 25% lies in the top ten. Thyroid surgery had not been preceded by any treatment in any patient. The TCR sequence derives from a female donor with papillary thyroid cancer or a benign thyroid nodule (not recorded which). Some clones in this sample may be carry-over from other donors' samples. Source material: blood.

This CDR3 reads CASRDSNGGEKLFF. Written as DNA, the CDR3 is TGTGCCAGCAGGGACTCGAATGGGGGCGAAAAACTGTTTTTT. The chain recombines TRBV27 with TRBJ1-4, with D perhaps matching TRBD1 (6 bases). The CDR3 has 14 residues. V shed 6 bases and J shed 8 bases, with 16 bases lying between them. Per the germline V gene, CDR1 is MNHEY and CDR2 is SMNVEV (reference sequence).